The present T cell receptor (beta chain) was sequenced within a study of CD8+ T cells in alopecia areata. Whole-study context: Those patients who were treated received oral tofacitinib, which was given at 5 to 10 mg twice daily for moderate-to-severe alopecia areata. Findings of the study overall: Resident alphabeta T-cell populations of normal skin are likewise subject to sequencing in scalp samples. An increase in clonality over normal scalp was evident in lesional scalp, especially alopecia totalis/universalis.

This clone has a handful of counts. Its antigen is undetermined. Sequencing relied on a cDNA template that was reverse transcribed from extracted RNA. Produced via immunoSEQ multiplex PCR; TCRdb's table is partial and in-frame only. The sample shows around 98,000 clones, under 45% of them seen only once. Punch biopsies of lesional scalp, plus peripheral blood, were taken from alopecia areata patients. The origin of this receptor is a human donor with alopecia areata. The sample comprised CD4+ T cells sorted from blood.

CDR3 nucleotides: TGCGCCAGCAGCTTGCCGGGGGTAAACACTGAAGCTTTCTTT. Protein sequence: CASSLPGVNTEAFF. The genes are TRBV5-1 and TRBJ1-1; maybe TRBD1 (5 bases). The V gene's germline CDR1 is SGHRS and CDR2 YFSETQ. The V gene lost 1 base and the J gene lost 2 bases, with 9 bases spanning the gap. This CDR3 spans 14 amino acids.